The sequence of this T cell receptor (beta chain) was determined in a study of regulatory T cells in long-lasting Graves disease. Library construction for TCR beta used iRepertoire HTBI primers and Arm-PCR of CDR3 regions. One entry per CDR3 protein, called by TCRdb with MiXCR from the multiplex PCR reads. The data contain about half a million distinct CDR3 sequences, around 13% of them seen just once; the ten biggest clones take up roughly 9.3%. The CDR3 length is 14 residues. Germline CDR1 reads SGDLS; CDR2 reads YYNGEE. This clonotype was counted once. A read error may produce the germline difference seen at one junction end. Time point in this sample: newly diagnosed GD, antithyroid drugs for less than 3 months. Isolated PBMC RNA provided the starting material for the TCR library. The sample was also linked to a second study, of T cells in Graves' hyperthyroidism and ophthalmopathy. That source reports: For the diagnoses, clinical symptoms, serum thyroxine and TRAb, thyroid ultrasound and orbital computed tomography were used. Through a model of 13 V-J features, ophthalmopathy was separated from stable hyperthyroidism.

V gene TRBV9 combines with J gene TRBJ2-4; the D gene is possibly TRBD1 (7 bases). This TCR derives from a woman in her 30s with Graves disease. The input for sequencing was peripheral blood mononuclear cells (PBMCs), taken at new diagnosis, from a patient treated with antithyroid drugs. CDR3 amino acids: CASSPQGGDNIQCF. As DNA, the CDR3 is TGTGCCAGCAGCCCCCAGGGGGGAGACAACATTCAGTGCTTC. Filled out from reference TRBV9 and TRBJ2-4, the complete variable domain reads DSGVTQTPKHLITATGQRVTLRCSPRSGDLSVYWYQQSLDQGLQFLIQYYNGEERAKGNILERFSAQQFPDLHSELNLSSLELGDSALYFCASSPQGGDNIQCFGAGTRLSVL.